Listed here is a single TCR beta chain. Its matching antigen is unknown. TCRdb independently ran MiXCR on the 5' RACE reads; one entry per CDR3 protein. This table holds 350,000 to 450,000 distinct CDR3 sequences, 20% to 25% found once. The sample belongs to a study of CD8 T cells in ankylosing spondylitis. Study-wide points: From matched ankylosing spondylitis synovial fluid, disease-linked clones were reportedly recovered at significantly enriched levels. Certain motif variants had earlier been reported in reactive arthritis synovial fluid and blood. Clones that were linked to disease were CD8+ and were relatively rare in peripheral blood. Several highly homologous variants formed a TCR beta motif that appeared characteristic of ankylosing spondylitis blood.

V lost 4 bases and J 0 bases, leaving 13 bases between the germline ends. Germline lookup yields CDR1 MGHRA and CDR2 YSYEKL. This CDR3 has 15 residues. Sequenced: blood, either unsorted or a sorted T cell fraction (not recorded which). This TCR was sampled from a male donor with ankylosing spondylitis or in good health (not recorded which). The chain has TRBV4-1 and TRBJ2-7; D is unclear. The CDR3 DNA reads TGCGCCAGCAGCCCTCAGGCAGGCCTCTCCTACGAGCAGTACTTC. Its protein is CASSPQAGLSYEQYF.